These 4 T cell receptor beta chains share one sample of origin, sequenced in a study of blood T cell repertoires in COVID-19. TCRdb's table, derived via immunoSEQ multiplex PCR, lists solely in-frame clones and lacks some. This table holds 70,000 to 95,000 clones, about 88% found once. Source material: peripheral blood. The receptors originated from an elderly woman with active COVID-19.

V usage is TRBV28 and J usage is TRBJ2-1, with a weak D call TRBD1 (6 bases). With 2 bases removed from V and 12 bases from J, the gap between germline ends came to 17 bases. The CDR3 extends over 14 amino acids. Germline V lookup: CDR1 MDHEN, CDR2 SYDVKM. The CDR3 region is CASSLVGTSFRQFF. In DNA, the CDR3 is TGTGCCAGCAGTTTAGTTGGGACATCATTCCGGCAGTTCTTC.

The chain employs TRBV27 and TRBJ1-1, with 7 bases lining up with TRBD1. This CDR3 has 15 amino acids. Per germline, CDR1 MNHEY and CDR2 SMNVEV (reference sequence). Trimming at V came to 6 bases and at J to 0 bases, leaving 7 bases not matched to a gene. The CDR3 region has the DNA TGTGCCAGCAGGGGGACAGCTCGGGTGAACACTGAAGCTTTCTTT. It translates to CASRGTARVNTEAFF.

V and J are TRBV18 and TRBJ1-1; D is ambiguous. This CDR3 contains 14 residues. Trimming took 6 bases from V and 6 from J, leaving 17 bases between them. The germline CDR1 and CDR2 sequences are KGHSH and LQKENI. The CDR3 nucleotides are TGTGCCAGCTCGCTCTCGGTCAGGTCCCCTGAAGCTTTCTTT. Translation: CASSLSVRSPEAFF.

The chain links TRBV27 to TRBJ1-2; 8 nucleotides align to TRBD1. Germline V gives CDR1 MNHEY, CDR2 SMNVEV (reference sequence). The V and J ends lost 2 bases and 5 bases, in that order; junction bases with no gene match: 7. The CDR3 consists of 15 residues. The CDR3 protein is CASSLQGAESYGYTF. The CDR3 DNA sequence: TGTGCCAGCAGTTTACAGGGGGCGGAATCGTATGGCTACACCTTC.